The 14 T cell receptor beta chains given below trace back to one sample, sequenced in a study of CD8 T cells in ankylosing spondylitis. Each CDR3 protein gets one entry after TCRdb re-called the 5' RACE reads with MiXCR. The repertoire holds 250,000 to 350,000 distinct CDR3 sequences, with over 15% as singletons. Sequenced input: blood, either unsorted or a sorted T cell fraction (not recorded which). These receptors all stem from a male donor with ankylosing spondylitis or in good health (not recorded which).

V and J are TRBV28 and TRBJ1-1; TRBD1 is a possible D gene (6 bases). Trimming cost V 3 bases and J 0 bases, with 11 bases left between them. This CDR3 comprises 15 residues. Germline CDR1 and CDR2: MDHEN and SYDVKM. DNA of the CDR3: TGTGCCAGCAGTTTTGGGGGGCCCATGAACACTGAAGCTTTCTTT. Amino acid sequence: CASSFGGPMNTEAFF.

This clonotype has more than one count but fewer than ten. V and J are TRBV6-1 and TRBJ2-1; weak D call: TRBD2 (6 bases). Germline-derived CDR1 and CDR2 are MNHNS and SASEGT. The CDR3 contains 14 residues. With 7 bases removed from V and 0 bases from J, the gap between germline ends came to 10 bases. The CDR3 here is CASILARSYNEQFF. The CDR3 coding sequence is TGTGCCAGCATTCTAGCGCGCTCCTACAATGAGCAGTTCTTC.

The gene calls are TRBV3-1 and TRBJ2-3; D may be TRBD2 (5 bases). The V gene lost 1 base and the J gene lost 2 bases, with 10 bases spanning the gap. The V gene's germline CDR1 is LGHDT and CDR2 YNNKEL (reference sequence). The CDR3 has 15 residues. The CDR3 DNA reads TGTGCCAGCAGCCAAGGTGGAGGATCCACAGATACGCAGTATTTT. It yields the protein CASSQGGGSTDTQYF.

The rearrangement joins TRBV7-9 to TRBJ2-3; D might be TRBD2 (7 bases). CDR3 length: 15 residues. V was clipped by 5 bases and J by 9 bases, with 21 bases between them. From germline, CDR1 is SEHNR and CDR2 FQNEAQ (reference sequence). CDR3 nucleotides: TGTGCCAGCAGCCCTCGCTGGGGAGAGGGGGGGACGCAGTATTTT. This encodes CASSPRWGEGGTQYF.

The table lists this clonotype with a few counts. This chain connects TRBV27 to TRBJ2-1; D gene unclear. The CDR3 has 15 residues. V lost 6 bases and J 4 bases, leaving 16 bases between the germline ends. Germline V gene data show CDR1 as MNHEY and CDR2 as SMNVEV (reference sequence). The CDR3 coding sequence is TGTGCCAGCAGCCGCACTCGTGAAGGGTACAATGAGCAGTTCTTC. Translating it yields CASSRTREGYNEQFF.

This clonotype has a handful of counts. The chain couples TRBV20-1 to TRBJ2-3; TRBD2 is a possible D gene (6 bases). The germline CDR1 and CDR2 sequences are DFQATT and SNEGSKA (reference sequence). This CDR3 spans 16 amino acids. Trimming left V 3 bases short and J 6 bases short, with 22 bases between. This CDR3 reads CSASKTTSHPTDTQYF. The CDR3 nucleotides are TGCAGTGCTAGCAAAACGACTAGTCATCCGACCGATACGCAGTATTTT.

This clonotype appeared a few times. This chain joins TRBV12-3 or TRBV12-4 and TRBJ1-1, with 11 nucleotides matching TRBD1. V shed 4 bases, J shed 4 bases, and the junction held 2 bases outside the gene matches. The CDR3 length is 14 residues. CDR3 loop: CASSWTGGRTEAFF. Written as DNA, the CDR3 is TGTGCCAGCAGTTGGACAGGGGGCCGCACTGAAGCTTTCTTT.

This clonotype came up a few times. The chain employs TRBV12-3 or TRBV12-4 and TRBJ2-7, with D perhaps matching TRBD2 (6 bases). The CDR3 extends over 12 amino acids. CDR3 amino acids: CASSPGRRGSHV. The CDR3 bases are TGTGCCAGCAGCCCCGGGAGACGGGGGTCTCACGTC.

The rearrangement uses TRBV20-1 and TRBJ1-1; the match to TRBD1 covers 7 bases. CDR3 length equals 14 residues. CDR1 is DFQATT and CDR2 is SNEGSKA in the germline V gene (reference sequence). V was pared by 5 bases and J by 6 bases, with 12 bases of the junction left unmatched. The CDR3 reads CSAAKGQTRPEAFF. The CDR3 bases are TGCAGTGCTGCAAAGGGACAGACCAGGCCTGAAGCTTTCTTT.

This clonotype was seen only a few times. V gene TRBV29-1 combines with J gene TRBJ2-1; D call uncertain. CDR1 SQVTM and CDR2 ANQGSEA come from the germline V gene. The CDR3 consists of 10 residues. Trimming removed 7 bases from V and 5 bases from J, with 6 bases in between. As DNA, the CDR3 is TGCAGCGCAAGGAACAATGAGCAGTTCTTC. Its protein product is CSARNNEQFF.

V usage is TRBV19 and J usage is TRBJ1-1; D is undetermined. Between the trimmed V and J ends, which lost 4 bases and 4 bases, there was a span of 10 bases. Germline CDR1 and CDR2: LNHDA and SQIVND (reference sequence). This CDR3 region has 13 residues. The DNA of the CDR3 is TGTGCCAGTAGTAGACGAGGTGTCACTGAAGCTTTCTTT. Translated: CASSRRGVTEAFF.

This clonotype came up a few times. The chain has TRBV9 and TRBJ1-5; 10 nucleotides agree with TRBD1. Germline V lookup: CDR1 SGDLS, CDR2 YYNGEE. J was trimmed by 3 bases and V by 4 bases; bases with no gene match: 4. The CDR3 extends over 15 amino acids. In nucleotides, the CDR3 is TGTGCCAGCAGCCCGACAGGGGGCCTCAATCAGCCCCAGCATTTT. Translating it yields CASSPTGGLNQPQHF.

This clonotype has a handful of counts. V gene TRBV6-6 combines with J gene TRBJ2-5, with a possible D match to TRBD2 (6 bases). Germline loops: CDR1 MNHNY, CDR2 SVGAGI (reference sequence). CDR3 size: 13 residues. The ends were cut back, 5 bases at V and 5 bases at J, with 12 bases in the middle. Here the CDR3 reads CASSSIAGETQYF. CDR3 nucleotides: TGTGCCAGCAGTAGTATCGCGGGGGAGACCCAGTACTTC.

There are many counts of this clonotype. J is TRBJ2-7 and V is TRBV12-3 or TRBV12-4; TRBD2 might be the D (6 bases). The CDR3 runs 13 residues. V dropped 8 bases and J dropped 0 bases, with 11 bases sitting between them. CDR3: CASSGGPSYEQYV. In DNA, the CDR3 is TGTGCCAGCTCCGGGGGTCCCTCCTACGAGCAGTACGTC.